The entry below gives a single T cell receptor (beta chain) sequence along with its context. The antigen is unknown. TCRdb keeps only in-frame clones here, not all; method: immunoSEQ multiplex PCR. The sample carries fewer than 40,000 clones, around 95% recorded once. The sample comes from a study of circulating and synovial CD4+ cells in juvenile arthritis. The study's findings and limits: Deeper sequencing increased measured overlap with synovial clonotypes. Compared with bulk blood, circulating pathogenic-like lymphocytes shared substantially more CDR3 sequences with synovial T cells. CPL and bulk CD4 samples differed at least tenfold in T cell genomes.

Sequenced samples came from active juvenile idiopathic arthritis patients. The germline CDR1 and CDR2 sequences are SNHLY and FYNNEI. The CDR3 runs to 13 residues. V dropped 2 bases and J dropped 2 bases, with 6 bases sitting between them. This receptor was taken from a human donor with juvenile idiopathic arthritis. The sequenced sample was CD4+ T cells from blood. This chain connects TRBV2 to TRBJ1-2; D gene unclear. The CDR3 bases are TGTGCCAGCAGTGAACTTGCGAACTATGGCTACACCTTC. Translation: CASSELANYGYTF.